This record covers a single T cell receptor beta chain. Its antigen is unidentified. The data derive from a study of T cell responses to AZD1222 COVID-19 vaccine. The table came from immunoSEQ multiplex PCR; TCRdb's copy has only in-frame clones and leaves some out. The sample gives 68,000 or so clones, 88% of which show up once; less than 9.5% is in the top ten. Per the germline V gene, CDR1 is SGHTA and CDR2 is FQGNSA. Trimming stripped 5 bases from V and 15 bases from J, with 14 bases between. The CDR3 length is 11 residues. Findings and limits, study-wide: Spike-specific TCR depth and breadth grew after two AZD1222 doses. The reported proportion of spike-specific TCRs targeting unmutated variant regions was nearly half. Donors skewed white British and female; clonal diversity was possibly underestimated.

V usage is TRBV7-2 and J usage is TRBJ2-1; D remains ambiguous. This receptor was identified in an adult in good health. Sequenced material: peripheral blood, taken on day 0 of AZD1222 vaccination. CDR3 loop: CASSLLRRVFF. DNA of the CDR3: TGTGCCAGCAGCCTACTCCGACGGGTGTTCTTC.